The 24 T cell receptor beta chains listed next were all sequenced from one sample in a study of T cells expressing NK-cell markers. TCRdb reanalyzed the 5' RACE reads and collapses them to one entry per CDR3 protein, without DNA. The record lists about 450,000 distinct CDR3 sequences, of which the ten most abundant hold under 7.5%. Sequencing used blood T cells: a sorted CD56 or NKG2C T cell subset, CD4+ or CD8+ T cells, or bulk PBMC T cells (not recorded which). These receptors originate from a woman between 18 and 70 years old in good health.

The V gene is TRBV5-1, the J gene TRBJ2-3. The CDR3 sequence is 16 residues long. Germline CDR1 is SGHRS and CDR2 is YFSETQ. CDR3 sequence: CASSLGGRISTDTQYF.

The rearrangement joins TRBV7-2 to TRBJ1-4; no DNA is available, so the TRBD1 call from TCRdb remains unchecked. Germline-derived CDR1 and CDR2 are SGHTA and FQGNSA. The CDR3 runs 15 residues. CDR3 in amino acids: CASSLETARNEKLFF.

V usage is TRBV4-3 and J usage is TRBJ2-1; checking the TCRdb D call of TRBD2 is not possible without DNA. Germline V CDR1 and CDR2: LGHNA, YSLEER. The CDR3 length is 15 residues. CDR3: CASSQGLASGGEQFF.

This chain joins TRBV10-3 and TRBJ1-1. The CDR3 sequence is 13 residues long. CDR1 ENHRY and CDR2 SYGVKD come from the germline V gene. CDR3 residues: CAISEGTVTEAFF.

The rearrangement joins TRBV29-1 to TRBJ2-7; TCRdb proposes TRBD2, but this gene call is untestable without DNA. Germline assignment: CDR1 SQVTM and CDR2 ANQGSEA. This CDR3 is 15 amino acids long. CDR3 sequence reads: CSGLGLAGTPYEQYF.

The gene calls are TRBV9 and TRBJ2-6; TCRdb names TRBD1, which stays unverified in the absence of DNA. The CDR3 length is 17 residues. Germline assignment: CDR1 SGDLS and CDR2 YYNGEE. The CDR3: CASSAKDRAGGANVLTF.

The rearrangement links TRBV7-2 to TRBJ1-2. The CDR3 runs to 16 residues. Germline loops: CDR1 SGHTA, CDR2 FQGNSA. CDR3 in amino acids: CASSLGGGGLPYGYTF.

V usage is TRBV11-1 and J usage is TRBJ2-1. The V gene's germline CDR1 is SGHAT and CDR2 FQDESV (reference sequence). This CDR3 is built from 16 residues. The CDR3 is CASSLEDWSSYNEQFF.

This rearrangement joins TRBV27 to TRBJ1-4; the D call of TRBD1 rests on TCRdb alone, since no DNA is present to check it. Germline loops: CDR1 MNHEY, CDR2 SMNVEV (reference sequence). This CDR3 is 16 amino acids long. CDR3 region: CASSLQLGGESEKLFF.

The CDR3 spells CASSWPRAYEQYF. The genes are TRBV5-6 and TRBJ2-7. The CDR3 totals 13 residues. From germline, CDR1 is SGHDT and CDR2 YYEEEE.

The gene calls are TRBV20-1 and TRBJ2-3; the TCRdb call, TRBD1, lacks DNA for checking. The CDR3 runs to 14 residues. The V gene's germline CDR1 is DFQATT and CDR2 SNEGSKA (reference sequence). The CDR3 spells CSASGLVGADTQYF.

The V and J genes are TRBV18 and TRBJ2-3; absent DNA, TCRdb's TRBD2 call cannot be checked. Germline CDR1 is KGHSH and CDR2 is LQKENI. This CDR3 region has 17 residues. CDR3 residues: CASSPRTSGGQTDTQYF.

The chain joins TRBV2 to TRBJ2-7. Germline CDR1 reads SNHLY; CDR2 reads FYNNEI. CDR3 size: 13 residues. This CDR3 reads CASSPTRFYEQYF. Filled out from reference TRBV2 and TRBJ2-7, the complete variable domain reads EPEVTQTPSHQVTQMGQEVILRCVPISNHLYFYWYRQILGQKVEFLVSFYNNEISEKSEIFDDQFSVERPDGSNFTLKIRSTKLEDSAMYFCASSPTRFYEQYFGPGTRLTVT.

The chain couples TRBV4-3 to TRBJ2-7; TCRdb's D call of TRBD1 is untestable without DNA. The length of the CDR3 is 16 residues. Germline CDR1 reads LGHNA; CDR2 reads YSLEER. The CDR3 spells CASSQAIVAGTYEQYF.

The rearrangement joins TRBV5-1 to TRBJ2-2; the D gene TCRdb calls, TRBD1, cannot be checked with no DNA. The germline CDR1 and CDR2 sequences are SGHRS and YFSETQ. The CDR3 has 16 residues. CDR3 in amino acids: CASSLESGGRSGELFF.

The rearrangement uses TRBV20-1 and TRBJ2-1; absent DNA, TCRdb's TRBD2 call cannot be checked. The CDR3 loop spans 16 amino acids. Germline lookup yields CDR1 DFQATT and CDR2 SNEGSKA (reference sequence). This chain's CDR3 is CSFVHPLSGVYNEQFF.

The CDR3 reads CSVATGDTQYF. The gene calls are TRBV29-1 and TRBJ2-3; lacking DNA, the TRBD1 call made by TCRdb goes unchecked. Germline V gene lookup returns CDR1 SQVTM and CDR2 ANQGSEA. CDR3 length equals 11 residues.

The chain carries TRBV20-1 and TRBJ2-3; no DNA is available, so the TRBD2 call from TCRdb remains unchecked. The CDR3 covers 16 residues. Germline-derived CDR1 and CDR2 are DFQATT and SNEGSKA (reference sequence). The CDR3 loop reads CSAPRRLAGFTDTQYF.

V gene TRBV11-2 combines with J gene TRBJ1-6; the TRBD1 assignment by TCRdb is unverifiable without DNA. This CDR3 is built from 14 residues. Germline V gene lookup returns CDR1 SGHAT and CDR2 FQNNGV. This chain's CDR3 is CASKAGGINSPLHF.

V and J are TRBV20-1 and TRBJ2-1; no DNA is available, so the TRBD2 call from TCRdb remains unchecked. The germline CDR1 and CDR2 sequences are DFQATT and SNEGSKA (reference sequence). The CDR3 contains 15 residues. CDR3 in amino acids: CSARVSLAGDGEQFF.

The chain uses TRBV6-1 and TRBJ1-5. This CDR3 has 15 residues. Germline CDR1 MNHNS, CDR2 SASEGT. This CDR3 reads CASRAIRGEDQPQHF.

The CDR3 here is CSARQGAEGNTIYF. This chain uses TRBV20-1 with TRBJ1-3; TCRdb gives TRBD1 as the D gene, but with no DNA this cannot be confirmed. Per the germline V gene, CDR1 is DFQATT and CDR2 is SNEGSKA (reference sequence). This CDR3 is 14 amino acids long.

The CDR3 protein is CASRPDRSSNQPQHF. The chain uses TRBV6-1 and TRBJ1-5. The germline V gene encodes CDR1 MNHNS and CDR2 SASEGT. The CDR3 sequence is 15 residues long.

The chain combines TRBV4-3 with TRBJ1-2; TCRdb names TRBD1, which stays unverified in the absence of DNA. The CDR3 has 16 residues. Germline V gives CDR1 LGHNA, CDR2 YSLEER. The CDR3: CASSQDRASQARGYTF.